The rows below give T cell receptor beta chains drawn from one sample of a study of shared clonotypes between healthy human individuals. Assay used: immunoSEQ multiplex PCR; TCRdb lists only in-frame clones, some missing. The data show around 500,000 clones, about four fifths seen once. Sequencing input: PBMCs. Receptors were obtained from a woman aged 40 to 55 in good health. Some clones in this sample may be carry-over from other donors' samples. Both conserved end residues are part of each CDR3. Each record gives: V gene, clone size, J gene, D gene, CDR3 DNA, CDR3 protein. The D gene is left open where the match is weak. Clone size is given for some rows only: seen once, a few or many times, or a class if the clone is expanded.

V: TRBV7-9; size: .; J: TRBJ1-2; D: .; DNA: TGTGCCAGCAGCTTGAGGGGAAACTATGGCTACACCTTC; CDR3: CASSLRGNYGYTF
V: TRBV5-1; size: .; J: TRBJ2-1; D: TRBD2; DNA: TGCGCCAGCAGCAACCCGGGGGGTGAGCAGTTCTTC; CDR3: CASSNPGGEQFF
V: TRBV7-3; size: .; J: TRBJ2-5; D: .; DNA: TGTGCCAGCAGCTTCGGGGTCGAAGAGACCCAGTACTTC; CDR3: CASSFGVEETQYF
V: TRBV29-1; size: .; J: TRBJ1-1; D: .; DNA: TGCAGCGCTGAGGCCCTAAACCGGGGCACTGAAGCTTTCTTT; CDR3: CSAEALNRGTEAFF
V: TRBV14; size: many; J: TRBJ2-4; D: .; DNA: TGTGCCAGCAGCAAAAGAGTAAGGGACCGTCTAGCCAAAAACATTCAGTACTTC; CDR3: CASSKRVRDRLAKNIQYF
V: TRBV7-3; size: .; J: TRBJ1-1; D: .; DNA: TGTGCCAGCAGCCGGATCACAGGGCTGAACACTGAAGCTTTCTTT; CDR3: CASSRITGLNTEAFF
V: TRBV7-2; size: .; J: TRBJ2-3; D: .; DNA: TGTGCCAGCAGCTTAGAGGTGGGCGCAGATACGCAGTATTTT; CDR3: CASSLEVGADTQYF
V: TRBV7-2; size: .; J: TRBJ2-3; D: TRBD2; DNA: TGTGCCAGCAGCACTAGGACTAGCCTGGGTACGCAGTATTTT; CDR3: CASSTRTSLGTQYF
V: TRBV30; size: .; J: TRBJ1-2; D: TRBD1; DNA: TGTGCCTGGAGATGGCCCCCAGGGGGAAAAGCTATTTTCTACACCTTC; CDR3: CAWRWPPGGKAIFYTF
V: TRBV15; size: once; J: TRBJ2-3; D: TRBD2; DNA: TGTGCCACCAGCAGCCCACTAGCGTCTAGCACAGATACGCAGTATTTT; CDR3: CATSSPLASSTDTQYF
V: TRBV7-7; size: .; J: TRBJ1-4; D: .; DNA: TGTGCCAGCAGCTTAGGGGGGACTAATGAAAAACTGTTTTTT; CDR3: CASSLGGTNEKLFF
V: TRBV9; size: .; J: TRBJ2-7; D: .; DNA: TGTGCCAGCAGCGTAGAAGAGGGGTACGAGCAGTACTTC; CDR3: CASSVEEGYEQYF
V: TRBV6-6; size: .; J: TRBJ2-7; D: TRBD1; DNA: TGTGCCAGCAGTATCACAGACCGGGACAGGGGGCCCGAGCAGTACTTC; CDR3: CASSITDRDRGPEQYF
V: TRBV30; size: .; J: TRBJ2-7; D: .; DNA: TGTGCCCAGACTTGGTTTGGCGAGCAGTACTTC; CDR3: CAQTWFGEQYF
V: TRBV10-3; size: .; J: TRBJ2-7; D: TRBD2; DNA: TGTGCCATCAGTGACGGGCGGGAGTCCCACGAGCAGTACTTC; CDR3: CAISDGRESHEQYF
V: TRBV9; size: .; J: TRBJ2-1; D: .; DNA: TGTGCCAGCAGCGTAGTGGATCAAAATGAGCAGTTCTTC; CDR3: CASSVVDQNEQFF
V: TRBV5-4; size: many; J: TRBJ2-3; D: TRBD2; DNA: TGTGCCAGCAGCTATCTAGCGGGAGGGGCAGATACGCAGTATTTT; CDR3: CASSYLAGGADTQYF
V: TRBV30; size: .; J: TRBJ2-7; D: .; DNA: TGTGCCTGGACTGGGACACCTTACGAGCAGTACTTC; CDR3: CAWTGTPYEQYF
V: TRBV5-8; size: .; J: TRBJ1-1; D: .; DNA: TGTGCCAGCAGCTTGGCGACTGGATATTTTGAAGCTTTCTTT; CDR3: CASSLATGYFEAFF
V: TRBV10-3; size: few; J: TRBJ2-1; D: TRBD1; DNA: TGTGCCATCAGTGAGCCGGGACAGGGTGGCAATGAGCAGTTCTTC; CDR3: CAISEPGQGGNEQFF
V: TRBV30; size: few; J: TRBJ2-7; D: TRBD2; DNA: TGTGCCTGGAGTAGCGGACTAGCGGGAGTGGGCGAGCAGTACTTC; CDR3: CAWSSGLAGVGEQYF
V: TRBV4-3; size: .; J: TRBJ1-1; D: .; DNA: TGCGCCAGCAGCCAAGATCTTTGGGACCCCACTGAAGCTTTCTTT; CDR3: CASSQDLWDPTEAFF
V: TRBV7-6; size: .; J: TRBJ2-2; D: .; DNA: TGTGCCAGCAGCTTAGCGCGAGGTTCTGGAACCGGGGAGCTGTTTTTT; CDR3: CASSLARGSGTGELFF
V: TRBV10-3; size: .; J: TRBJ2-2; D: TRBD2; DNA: TGTGCCATCAGTGGGATAGCGGGAACGAACACCGGGGAGCTGTTTTTT; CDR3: CAISGIAGTNTGELFF
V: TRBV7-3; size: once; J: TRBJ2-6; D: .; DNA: TGTGCCAGCAGCTACCAGGGTGTCTCTGGGGCCAACGTCCTGACTTTC; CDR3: CASSYQGVSGANVLTF
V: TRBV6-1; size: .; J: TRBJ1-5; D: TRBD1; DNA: TGTGCCAGCAATTCTGCAGGGGGCGAACAGCCCCAGCATTTT; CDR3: CASNSAGGEQPQHF
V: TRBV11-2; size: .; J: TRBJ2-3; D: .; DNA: TGTGCCAGCAGCTTAGCGGGAGCCCCAGATACGCAGTATTTT; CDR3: CASSLAGAPDTQYF
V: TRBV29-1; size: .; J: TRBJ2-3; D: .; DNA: TGCAGCGTTGGGACCGCGCTGGGGGCAGATACGCAGTATTTT; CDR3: CSVGTALGADTQYF
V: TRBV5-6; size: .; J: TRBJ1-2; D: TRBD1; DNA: TGTGCCAGCAGCTCAGGTCTCGGGACAGTCGAAGCTGGCTACACCTTC; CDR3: CASSSGLGTVEAGYTF
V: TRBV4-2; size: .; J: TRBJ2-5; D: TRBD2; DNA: TGTGCCAGCAGCCAAGTTAGCGGGGGGCCCCAAGAGACCCAGTACTTC; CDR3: CASSQVSGGPQETQYF
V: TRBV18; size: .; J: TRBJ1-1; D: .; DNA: TGTGCCAGCTCACCCTCGACAGGTTCGAACACTGAAGCTTTCTTT; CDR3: CASSPSTGSNTEAFF
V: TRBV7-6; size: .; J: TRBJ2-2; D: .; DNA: TGTGCCAGCAGTTTTGGAGGTGGTGGGGAGCTGTTTTTT; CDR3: CASSFGGGGELFF
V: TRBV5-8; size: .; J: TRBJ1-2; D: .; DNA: TGTGCCACCCGGAGCAGACTCTATGGCTACACCTTC; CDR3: CATRSRLYGYTF
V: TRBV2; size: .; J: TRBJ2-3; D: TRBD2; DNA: TGTGCCAGCAGTGATCCGGGAGGGCCCACAGATACGCAGTATTTT; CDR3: CASSDPGGPTDTQYF
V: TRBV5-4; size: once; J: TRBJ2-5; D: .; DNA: TGTGCCAGCACCCAGAGGGGGGGAGGTGAGACCCAGTACTTC; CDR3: CASTQRGGGETQYF
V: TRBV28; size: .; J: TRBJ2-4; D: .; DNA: TGTGCCAGCAGCCCAGCTAGCATTCCCAAAAACATTCAGTACTTC; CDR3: CASSPASIPKNIQYF
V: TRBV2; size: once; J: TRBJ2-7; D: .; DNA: TGTGCCAGCAGTAGGGACCGTTACTCCTACGAGCAGTACTTC; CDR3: CASSRDRYSYEQYF
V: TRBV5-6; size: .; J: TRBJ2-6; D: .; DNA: TGTGCCAGCAGCTCATATCAGAGCTCTGGGGCCAACGTCCTGACTTTC; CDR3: CASSSYQSSGANVLTF
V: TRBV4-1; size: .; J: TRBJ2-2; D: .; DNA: TGCGCCACCCGCAAGCAGGGATCGAACACCGGGGAGCTGTTTTTT; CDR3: CATRKQGSNTGELFF
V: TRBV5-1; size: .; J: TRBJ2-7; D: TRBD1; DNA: TGCGCCAGCAGCTTAACCTTCCAAGGGGGCGGCTCCTACGAGCAGTACTTC; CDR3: CASSLTFQGGGSYEQYF
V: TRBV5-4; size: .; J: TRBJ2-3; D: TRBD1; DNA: TGTGCCAGCAGCCTGGACAGGGGTCTAGATACGCAGTATTTT; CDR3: CASSLDRGLDTQYF
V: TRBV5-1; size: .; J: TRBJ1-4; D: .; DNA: TGCGCCAGCAGCCCCGGACAGCGAATAGTTGCAACTAATGAAAAACTGTTTTTT; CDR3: CASSPGQRIVATNEKLFF
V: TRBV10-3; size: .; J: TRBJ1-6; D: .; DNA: TGTGCCATCCGGGACACCTCTTCACCCCTCCACTTT; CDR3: CAIRDTSSPLHF
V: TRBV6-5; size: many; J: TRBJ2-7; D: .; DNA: TGTGCCAGCAGGACGACAGTTGCCAGCTCCTACGAGCAGTACTTC; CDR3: CASRTTVASSYEQYF
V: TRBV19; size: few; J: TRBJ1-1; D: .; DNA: TGTGCCAGTAGTTACTACAGGGCCCCTGAAGCTTTCTTT; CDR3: CASSYYRAPEAFF
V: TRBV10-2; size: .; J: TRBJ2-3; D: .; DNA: TGCGCCAGCAGTGAAACCGGGCCCCAGGTGAGGCAGTATTTT; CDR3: CASSETGPQVRQYF
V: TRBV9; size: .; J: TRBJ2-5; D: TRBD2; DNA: TGTGCCAGCAGCGGGGGACTAGCGGGAGTTGTGGGGCAAGAGACCCAGTACTTC; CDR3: CASSGGLAGVVGQETQYF
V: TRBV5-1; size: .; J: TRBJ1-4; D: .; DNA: TGCGCCAGCAGCCAAGCTGCAACTAATGAAAAACTGTTTTTT; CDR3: CASSQAATNEKLFF
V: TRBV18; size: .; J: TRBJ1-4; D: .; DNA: TGTGCCAGCTCACCTGTAGTTTCTACAACTAATGAAAAACTGTTTTTT; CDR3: CASSPVVSTTNEKLFF
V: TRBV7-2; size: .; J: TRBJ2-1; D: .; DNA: TGTGCCAGCAGCCCCGGGAACTCCTACAATGAGCAGTTCTTC; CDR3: CASSPGNSYNEQFF
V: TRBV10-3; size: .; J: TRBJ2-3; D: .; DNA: .; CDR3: CATGGVGQGSAAF
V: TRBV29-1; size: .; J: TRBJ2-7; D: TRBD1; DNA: TGCAGCGCCCACAGGGGGAGGGAGCAGTACTTC; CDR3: CSAHRGREQYF
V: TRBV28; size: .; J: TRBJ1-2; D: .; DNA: TGTGCCAGCAGCCCCTGGGAGGGGGACTATGGCTACACCTTC; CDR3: CASSPWEGDYGYTF
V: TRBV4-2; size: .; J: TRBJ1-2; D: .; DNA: TGTGCCAGCAGCTTGGAGGGGAACTATGGCTACACCTTC; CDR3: CASSLEGNYGYTF